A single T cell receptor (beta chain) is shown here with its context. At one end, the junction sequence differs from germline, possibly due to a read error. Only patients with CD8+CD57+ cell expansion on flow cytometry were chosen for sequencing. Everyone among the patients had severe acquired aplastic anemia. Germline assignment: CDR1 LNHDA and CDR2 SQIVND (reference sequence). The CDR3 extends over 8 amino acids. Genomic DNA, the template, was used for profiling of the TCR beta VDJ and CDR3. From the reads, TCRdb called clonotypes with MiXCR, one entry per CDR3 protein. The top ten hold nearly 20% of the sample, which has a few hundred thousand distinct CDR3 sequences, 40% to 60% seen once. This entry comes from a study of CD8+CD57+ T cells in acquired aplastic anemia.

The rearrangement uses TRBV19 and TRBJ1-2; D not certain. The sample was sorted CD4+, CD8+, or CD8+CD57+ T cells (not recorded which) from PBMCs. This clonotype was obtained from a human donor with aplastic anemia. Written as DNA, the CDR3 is TGTGCCAGTACCTCCCTCAACTTC. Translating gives CASTSLNF.